The 22 T cell receptor beta chains presented below share a single source sample, sequenced in a study of Graves' ophthalmopathy and Graves' hyperthyroidism. Amplification from RNA transcripts yielded the TCR beta CDR3 regions. RT-PCR was first run with HTBI primers, then multiplex PCR in a second round. TCRdb reanalysed the multiplex PCR reads using MiXCR and keeps one entry per CDR3 protein. Of some 1.1 million distinct CDR3 sequences in the sample, approximately 35% were seen once. Sequenced: peripheral blood or thyroid tissue (not recorded which). Source of these receptors: an adult man with Graves' hyperthyroidism.

The chain combines TRBV7-8 with TRBJ2-5; D is unresolved. CDR3 length equals 13 residues. Germline CDR1 and CDR2: SGHVS and FQNEAQ. Trimming removed 1 base at V and 5 bases at J, with 8 bases between. The CDR3 loop is CASSLVSWETQYF. In DNA form, the CDR3 reads TGTGCCAGCAGCTTAGTTAGTTGGGAGACCCAGTACTTC. The variable domain in full, with the rest retrieved from reference TRBV7-8 and TRBJ2-5, is GAGVSQSPRYKVAKRGQDVALRCDPISGHVSLFWYQQALGQGPEFLTYFQNEAQLDKSGLPSDRFFAERPEGSVSTLKIQRTQQEDSAVYLCASSLVSWETQYFGPGTRLLVL.

There are a few counts of this clonotype. This rearrangement joins TRBV27 to TRBJ1-2; D gene ambiguous. The germline V and J ends were trimmed by 5 bases and 2 bases, with 15 bases remaining between them. The CDR3 consists of 15 residues. From germline, CDR1 is MNHEY and CDR2 SMNVEV (reference sequence). Written as DNA, the CDR3 is TGTGCCAGCAGTCCACACCCGCAGGAGAACTATGGCTACACCTTC. This encodes CASSPHPQENYGYTF.

In its sample, this clonotype was seen many times. This chain joins TRBV19 and TRBJ1-1, with 7 bases fitting TRBD1. This CDR3 contains 14 residues. CDR1 is LNHDA, CDR2 SQIVND, per germline (reference sequence). With 5 bases clipped from V and 3 bases from J, the junction kept 6 bases outside the gene matches. The CDR3 protein is CASSFRQGDTEAFF. Written as DNA, the CDR3 is TGTGCCAGTAGTTTTCGGCAGGGGGACACTGAAGCTTTCTTT.

The chain carries TRBV24-1 and TRBJ2-5; D is perhaps TRBD2 (5 bases). This CDR3 is 13 amino acids long. Germline loops: CDR1 KGHDR, CDR2 SFDVKD. Trimming cost V 3 bases and J 11 bases, with 15 bases left between them. In DNA, the CDR3 is TGTGCCACCAGTGATCCAAATACGGAGGAGCAGTACTTC. It codes for CATSDPNTEEQYF.

The chain combines TRBV20-1 with TRBJ2-5; D is possibly TRBD2 (5 bases). The length of the CDR3 is 15 residues. V lost 0 bases and J 5 bases, leaving 16 bases between the germline ends. Germline V CDR1 and CDR2: DFQATT, SNEGSKA (reference sequence). The CDR3 sequence is CSARDRGRVWETQYF. In DNA form, the CDR3 reads TGCAGTGCTAGAGATCGCGGGCGGGTCTGGGAGACCCAGTACTTC.

Ten or more counts support this clonotype. The chain uses TRBV20-1 and TRBJ2-7; D gene unclear. Germline V gene data show CDR1 as DFQATT and CDR2 as SNEGSKA (reference sequence). With 6 bases removed from V and 7 bases from J, the gap between germline ends came to 13 bases. The CDR3 extends over 11 amino acids. Here the CDR3 DNA reads TGCAGTGCCCTCAATTTCAGGGAGCAGTACTTC. It yields the protein CSALNFREQYF.

This clonotype was counted many times. At one end the junction does not follow the germline gene, possibly because of a read error. The chain couples TRBV7-9 to TRBJ1-6, with 7 bases lining up with TRBD1. This CDR3 contains 17 residues. The germline CDR1 and CDR2 sequences are SEHNR and FQNEAQ (reference sequence). As DNA, the CDR3 is TGCGCCAGCAGCTCGACCGACAGGGAATATGATAATTCACCCCTCCACTTT. Translated, it gives CASSSTDREYDNSPLHF.

This clonotype showed up just once. A much larger clone differs by one base, so this may be a read error. The rearrangement uses TRBV7-7 and TRBJ2-7; D unclear. This CDR3 spans 15 amino acids. CDR1 SSHAT and CDR2 FNYEAQ come from the germline V gene (reference sequence). The CDR3 region has the DNA TGTGCCAGCAGCCGCGACCTAGGCGGCTCCGACGAGCAGTACTTC. It codes for CASSRDLGGSDEQYF. The full variable domain, its missing parts supplied by reference TRBV7-7 and TRBJ2-7, is GAGVSQSPRYKVTKRGQDVTLRCDPISSHATLYWYQQALGQGPEFLTYFNYEAQPDKSGLPSDRFSAERPEGSISTLTIQRTEQRDSAMYRCASSRDLGGSDEQYFGPGTRLTVT.

The chain links TRBV10-3 to TRBJ2-7, with D possibly TRBD2 on 6 matching bases. The germline CDR1 and CDR2 sequences are ENHRY and SYGVKD. The CDR3 is 16 residues long. V dropped 2 bases and J dropped 2 bases, with 16 bases sitting between them. The CDR3 bases are TGTGCCATCAGTGAGAGGGCGGGGACCCCCGCCTACGAGCAGTACTTC. This sequence encodes CAISERAGTPAYEQYF.

V is TRBV29-1 and J is TRBJ2-5; tentatively, D is TRBD2 (6 bases). CDR1 SQVTM and CDR2 ANQGSEA come from the germline V gene. The CDR3 loop spans 11 amino acids. Between the trimmed V and J ends, which lost 7 bases and 7 bases, there was a span of 13 bases. DNA for the CDR3: TGCAGCGGGGGGGATCGAGGGACCCAGTACTTC. Protein sequence: CSGGDRGTQYF.

This clonotype was seen ten or more times. The chain joins TRBV7-9 to TRBJ2-7, with D possibly matching TRBD1 (6 bases). The CDR3 is 14 residues long. Trimming took 5 bases from V and 5 from J, leaving 16 bases between them. Germline V gene sequence: CDR1 SEHNR, CDR2 FQNEAQ (reference sequence). CDR3: CASSMHRERNEQYF. The CDR3, as DNA: TGTGCCAGCAGCATGCACAGGGAAAGGAACGAGCAGTACTTC.

With regard to this clonotype: A much larger clone differs by one base, so this may be a read error. The chain recombines TRBV25-1 with TRBJ1-6; the D is unclear. V shed 8 bases and J shed 5 bases, with 1 base lying between them. This CDR3 region has 10 residues. CDR1 and CDR2 (germline): MGHDK, SYGVNS. The CDR3 nucleotides are TGTGCCAGCGATAATTCACCCCTCCACTTT. Amino acid sequence: CASDNSPLHF.

This clonotype has at least ten counts. The chain has TRBV2 and TRBJ2-7; D possibly corresponds to TRBD2 (6 bases). The CDR3 is 11 residues long. Trimming took off 11 bases at V and 4 bases at J, with 12 bases between the two ends. CDR1 and CDR2 (germline): SNHLY, FYNNEI. The CDR3 region is CASLRGYEQYF. The CDR3 bases are TGTGCCTCCCTGCGGGGTTACGAGCAGTACTTC.

As for this clonotype: A much more abundant neighbour one base away suggests this may be a read error. This chain uses TRBV7-2 with TRBJ2-7, with a weak D call TRBD2 (5 bases). Germline values: CDR1 SGHTA, CDR2 FQGNSA. The CDR3 spans 15 residues. The DNA of the CDR3 is TGTGCCAGCATCTTAAAATCCCCCGGCGGGCACGAGCAGTACTTC. It yields the protein CASILKSPGGHEQYF.

To note about this clonotype: A much larger clone differs from this one at a single base, so this may be a read error. The chain employs TRBV2 and TRBJ2-7, with TRBD2 matching over 9 bases. The germline V gene has CDR1 SNHLY and CDR2 FYNNEI. V was clipped by 11 bases and J by 3 bases; unmatched bases: 8. The CDR3 runs to 13 residues. CDR3 in amino acids: CAGGGERNYEQYF. Written as DNA, the CDR3 is TGTGCCGGCGGGGGGGAACGGAACTACGAGCAGTACTTC.

This clonotype was recorded many times. The chain recombines TRBV7-2 with TRBJ1-1; D gene uncertain. Germline CDR1 reads SGHTA; CDR2 reads FQGNSA. CDR3 length: 15 residues. V was pared by 6 bases and J by 0 bases, with 14 bases between. In DNA form, the CDR3 reads TGTGCCAGCAGTCTCCTGGACCCCATGAACACTGAAGCTTTCTTT. Translating gives CASSLLDPMNTEAFF.

This clonotype was observed at least ten times. V is TRBV15 and J is TRBJ2-5; no definite D call. V lost 4 bases to trimming and J lost 1 base, with 16 bases between them. This CDR3 contains 16 residues. The germline V gene encodes CDR1 LNHNV and CDR2 YYDKDF (reference sequence). The CDR3 coding sequence is TGTGCCACCAGCACACAATCAATAGCCGTCCAAGAGACCCAGTACTTC. Amino acids: CATSTQSIAVQETQYF.

This chain joins TRBV13 and TRBJ1-4, with D possibly matching TRBD1 (6 bases). The germline V gene encodes CDR1 PRHDT and CDR2 FYEKMQ (reference sequence). CDR3 length: 15 amino acids. V dropped 1 base and J dropped 8 bases, with 14 bases sitting between them. The CDR3 DNA follows: TGTGCCAGCAGCTTAGTAGGGGCCAGGGGAGAAAAACTGTTTTTT. Translated: CASSLVGARGEKLFF.

This clonotype was picked up many times. V gene TRBV7-8 combines with J gene TRBJ2-7; a weak D match, TRBD1 (5 bases). CDR3 length: 14 amino acids. V dropped 1 base and J dropped 2 bases, with 9 bases sitting between them. From germline, CDR1 is SGHVS and CDR2 FQNEAQ. CDR3 sequence reads: CASSLGRDTYEQYF. CDR3 sequence (DNA): TGTGCCAGCAGCTTAGGCAGGGATACCTACGAGCAGTACTTC.

This clonotype was detected ten times or more. The chain is built from TRBV25-1 and TRBJ2-2; the D is unclear. The germline V gene encodes CDR1 MGHDK and CDR2 SYGVNS. The CDR3 is 14 amino acids. Trimming cost V 2 bases and J 2 bases, with 6 bases left between them. Written as DNA, the CDR3 is TGTGCCAGCAGTGAAGCTGTAAACACCGGGGAGCTGTTTTTT. It encodes CASSEAVNTGELFF.

This sequence joins TRBV25-1 and TRBJ2-5; 7 positions match TRBD2. Germline V gene data show CDR1 as MGHDK and CDR2 as SYGVNS. The V and J ends lost 4 bases and 5 bases, in that order; junction bases with no gene match: 10. The CDR3 runs 15 residues. CDR3 loop: CASSAPTSSPETQYF. The CDR3 DNA follows: TGTGCCAGCAGTGCCCCGACTAGCAGCCCCGAGACCCAGTACTTC.

V is TRBV6-2 or TRBV6-3 and J is TRBJ1-5; D gene ambiguous. V was pared by 8 bases and J by 7 bases, with 15 bases between. CDR1 and CDR2 (germline): MNHEY, SVGEGT. This CDR3 is 13 amino acids long. CDR3 sequence reads: CASVEGPTQPQHF. The CDR3, as DNA: TGTGCCAGCGTGGAGGGCCCCACACAGCCCCAGCATTTT.